This is a list of T cell receptor beta chains from one sample in a study of blood T cell repertoires in COVID-19. Only in-frame clones appear in the TCRdb table, and some are missing; sequencing was by immunoSEQ multiplex PCR. The sample carries approximately 260,000 clones, roughly 87% recorded once. Specimen: PBMCs or T cells enriched from blood (not recorded which). Receptor source: a woman aged 25-40 years with acute COVID-19. Both conserved end residues are part of each CDR3. Fields, in order: V gene, clone size, D gene, J gene, CDR3 DNA, CDR3 protein. The D gene is left open where the match is weak. Not all rows give a size; the values are once, few, many and, for expanded clones, a class.

V gene: TRBV29-1; clone size: -; D gene: -; J gene: TRBJ1-1; CDR3 DNA: TGCAGCGTGCGACAGTCTAACACTGAAGCTTTCTTT; CDR3 protein: CSVRQSNTEAFF
V gene: TRBV4-1; clone size: -; D gene: TRBD1; J gene: TRBJ2-1; CDR3 DNA: TGCGCCAGCAGCCAAGAGATGGGACAGGGGATGAATGAGCAGTTCTTC; CDR3 protein: CASSQEMGQGMNEQFF
V gene: TRBV19; clone size: -; D gene: -; J gene: TRBJ1-5; CDR3 DNA: TGTGCCAGTAGTATAGGGGCAGGGTCCCATCAGCCCCAGCATTTT; CDR3 protein: CASSIGAGSHQPQHF
V gene: TRBV7-3; clone size: once; D gene: -; J gene: TRBJ2-7; CDR3 DNA: TGTGCCAGCAGCTTATATGCAGGCTCCTACGAGCAGTACTTC; CDR3 protein: CASSLYAGSYEQYF
V gene: TRBV18; clone size: -; D gene: TRBD1; J gene: TRBJ2-1; CDR3 DNA: TGTGCCAGCTCACCAGCCGGGACAGGGTACAATGAGCAGTTCTTC; CDR3 protein: CASSPAGTGYNEQFF
V gene: TRBV4-3; clone size: -; D gene: -; J gene: TRBJ2-5; CDR3 DNA: TGCGCCAGCAGCCAAGAAAAGGGGCGACGGCCCCCCCGTGAGACCCAGTACTTC; CDR3 protein: CASSQEKGRRPPRETQYF
V gene: TRBV11-2; clone size: -; D gene: TRBD2; J gene: TRBJ2-3; CDR3 DNA: TGTGCCAGCAGCCTCACCGGGACTAGCGGGGGTTCGGATACGCAGTATTTT; CDR3 protein: CASSLTGTSGGSDTQYF
V gene: TRBV30; clone size: -; D gene: -; J gene: TRBJ1-5; CDR3 DNA: TGTGCCTGGAGTGTGGGGCAGGGCCAAAATCAGCCCCAGCATTTT; CDR3 protein: CAWSVGQGQNQPQHF
V gene: TRBV19; clone size: once; D gene: TRBD1; J gene: TRBJ1-1; CDR3 DNA: TGTGCCAGTAGTCGGACAGGTCTAATGAACACTGAAGCTTTCTTT; CDR3 protein: CASSRTGLMNTEAFF
V gene: TRBV28; clone size: many; D gene: -; J gene: TRBJ1-5; CDR3 DNA: TGTGCCAGCAGTACAGGAACCTACAGGGACCCCCAGCATTTT; CDR3 protein: CASSTGTYRDPQHF
V gene: TRBV7-6; clone size: -; D gene: TRBD2; J gene: TRBJ2-5; CDR3 DNA: TGTGCCAGCAGCTTAGGGGTAGCGGGAGTGCGAGAGACCCAGTACTTC; CDR3 protein: CASSLGVAGVRETQYF
V gene: TRBV5-4; clone size: few; D gene: TRBD1; J gene: TRBJ2-2; CDR3 DNA: TGTGCCAGCAGTATGCGACAGGGGCGAATCACCGGGGAGCTGTTTTTT; CDR3 protein: CASSMRQGRITGELFF
V gene: TRBV11-2; clone size: -; D gene: TRBD1; J gene: TRBJ1-6; CDR3 DNA: TGTGCCAGCAGCAGGACAGGGTCCTATAATTCACCCCTCCACTTT; CDR3 protein: CASSRTGSYNSPLHF
V gene: TRBV7-2; clone size: -; D gene: -; J gene: TRBJ1-2; CDR3 DNA: TGTGCCAGCAGCTTAGGCCAGGGCGGTGGCTACACCTTC; CDR3 protein: CASSLGQGGGYTF
V gene: TRBV27; clone size: -; D gene: TRBD1; J gene: TRBJ2-1; CDR3 DNA: TGTGCCAGCAGTCTAAACAGGGGCCACCCCCCCCACAATGAGCAGTTCTTC; CDR3 protein: CASSLNRGHPPHNEQFF
V gene: TRBV28; clone size: -; D gene: -; J gene: TRBJ2-3; CDR3 DNA: TGTGCCAGCAGTCCCGGGACACCGCGGGGCACAGATACGCAGTATTTT; CDR3 protein: CASSPGTPRGTDTQYF
V gene: TRBV7-6; clone size: -; D gene: -; J gene: TRBJ1-1; CDR3 DNA: TGTGCCAGCAGCCCCGACGGGAGGGGCACTGAAGCTTTCTTT; CDR3 protein: CASSPDGRGTEAFF
V gene: TRBV23-1; clone size: -; D gene: -; J gene: TRBJ2-1; CDR3 DNA: TGCGCTAGCAGAGGGGAAGCGACCCTCTACAATGAGCAGTTCTTC; CDR3 protein: CASRGEATLYNEQFF
V gene: TRBV5-8; clone size: -; D gene: -; J gene: TRBJ1-1; CDR3 DNA: TGTGCCAGCAGCTTGGCTGTGAACACTGAAGCTTTCTTT; CDR3 protein: CASSLAVNTEAFF
V gene: TRBV6-2/TRBV6-3; clone size: -; D gene: TRBD1; J gene: TRBJ1-1; CDR3 DNA: TGTGCCAGCAGTCGGGGACAGCCCAACACTGAAGCTTTCTTT; CDR3 protein: CASSRGQPNTEAFF
V gene: TRBV29-1; clone size: -; D gene: -; J gene: TRBJ1-1; CDR3 DNA: TGCAGCGTTGGAGGCGGGGGGGAGTACACTGAAGCTTTCTTT; CDR3 protein: CSVGGGGEYTEAFF
V gene: TRBV7-7; clone size: once; D gene: TRBD2; J gene: TRBJ2-5; CDR3 DNA: TGTGCTAGCAGCTTAAGAGCGGGAGGAGAGACCCAGTACTTC; CDR3 protein: CASSLRAGGETQYF
V gene: TRBV14; clone size: -; D gene: -; J gene: TRBJ1-2; CDR3 DNA: TGTGCCAGCAGCCCGCGACTCTACTATGGCTACACCTTC; CDR3 protein: CASSPRLYYGYTF
V gene: TRBV10-3; clone size: -; D gene: TRBD1; J gene: TRBJ2-1; CDR3 DNA: TGTGCCATCAGTGCCGGGACAGGGGGGGAGAATGAGCAGTTCTTC; CDR3 protein: CAISAGTGGENEQFF
V gene: TRBV11-3; clone size: -; D gene: TRBD2; J gene: TRBJ2-7; CDR3 DNA: TGTGCCAGCAGCTTAGGTCATAGCGGGGCATACGAGCAGTACTTC; CDR3 protein: CASSLGHSGAYEQYF
V gene: TRBV11-2; clone size: -; D gene: -; J gene: TRBJ2-3; CDR3 DNA: TGTGCCAGCAGCGATAACAGGTTTTTGACAGATACGCAGTATTTT; CDR3 protein: CASSDNRFLTDTQYF
V gene: TRBV7-2; clone size: -; D gene: -; J gene: TRBJ1-6; CDR3 DNA: TGTGCCAGCAGCCGGACAGAGGGCGTTTCGGCCCTCCACTTT; CDR3 protein: CASSRTEGVSALHF
V gene: TRBV21-1; clone size: -; D gene: -; J gene: TRBJ2-1; CDR3 DNA: TGTGCCAGCAGTTCCGGGCGGACTAGCGGCCTACCGGCTTACAATGAGCAGTTCTTC; CDR3 protein: CASSSGRTSGLPAYNEQFF
V gene: TRBV28; clone size: -; D gene: TRBD1; J gene: TRBJ1-2; CDR3 DNA: TGTGCCAGCACCCCCGGGACAGGGGTTTATGGCTACACCTTC; CDR3 protein: CASTPGTGVYGYTF
V gene: TRBV6-6; clone size: -; D gene: TRBD1; J gene: TRBJ1-1; CDR3 DNA: TGTGCCAGCAGGCAGACAGGGGCCACTGAAGCTTTCTTT; CDR3 protein: CASRQTGATEAFF
V gene: TRBV5-1; clone size: -; D gene: TRBD1; J gene: TRBJ1-4; CDR3 DNA: TGCGCCAGCAGCAGGACAGGGGGCAATGAAAAACTGTTTTTT; CDR3 protein: CASSRTGGNEKLFF
V gene: TRBV19; clone size: -; D gene: TRBD1; J gene: TRBJ1-5; CDR3 DNA: TGTGCCAGTCGGGACAGGGCTTATTGGCAGCCCCAGCATTTT; CDR3 protein: CASRDRAYWQPQHF
V gene: TRBV7-3; clone size: once; D gene: TRBD1; J gene: TRBJ2-3; CDR3 DNA: TGTGCCAGCAGCCCTGACAGGGGGCTCCCCGATACGCAGTATTTT; CDR3 protein: CASSPDRGLPDTQYF
V gene: TRBV4-3; clone size: -; D gene: -; J gene: TRBJ2-7; CDR3 DNA: TGCGCCAGCCGCGACGGGGACATGCCCAGCTACGAGCAGTACTTC; CDR3 protein: CASRDGDMPSYEQYF
V gene: TRBV15; clone size: -; D gene: -; J gene: TRBJ2-5; CDR3 DNA: TGTGCCACCAGCAGAGATTCGGGCCGTGACAGGCCTAAAGAGACCCAGTACTTC; CDR3 protein: CATSRDSGRDRPKETQYF
V gene: TRBV12-5; clone size: -; D gene: -; J gene: TRBJ1-2; CDR3 DNA: TGTGCTAGTGGTTTGGTACTGTGGGGGGGCCCGCACTATGGCTACACCTTC; CDR3 protein: CASGLVLWGGPHYGYTF
V gene: TRBV27; clone size: -; D gene: TRBD2; J gene: TRBJ2-4; CDR3 DNA: TGTGCCAGCAGTAGACTAGCGGCTATAGCCAAAAACATTCAGTACTTC; CDR3 protein: CASSRLAAIAKNIQYF
V gene: TRBV25-1; clone size: -; D gene: -; J gene: TRBJ2-3; CDR3 DNA: TGTGCCAGCAGTCCCGGGACTAGCACAGATACGCAGTATTTT; CDR3 protein: CASSPGTSTDTQYF
V gene: TRBV2; clone size: -; D gene: TRBD1; J gene: TRBJ1-5; CDR3 DNA: TGTGCCAGCAGTGAATCAGGGGGCGTCGGTCAGCCCCAGCATTTT; CDR3 protein: CASSESGGVGQPQHF
V gene: TRBV15; clone size: -; D gene: TRBD2; J gene: TRBJ2-5; CDR3 DNA: TGTGCCACCAGCAGAGTGGGGTCTAGCGGGAGAGGGGAGACCCAGTACTTC; CDR3 protein: CATSRVGSSGRGETQYF
V gene: TRBV12-5; clone size: -; D gene: -; J gene: TRBJ2-1; CDR3 DNA: TGTGCTAGTGGTTTGGAGCGGGTCAATGAGCAGTTCTTC; CDR3 protein: CASGLERVNEQFF
V gene: TRBV21-1; clone size: -; D gene: -; J gene: TRBJ2-1; CDR3 DNA: TGTGCCAGCAGCAGCCATATGAGGAGTAACAATGAGCAGTTCTTC; CDR3 protein: CASSSHMRSNNEQFF
V gene: TRBV5-3; clone size: -; D gene: TRBD2; J gene: TRBJ2-2; CDR3 DNA: TGTGCCAGAACGAATAGCGGGAGACCCGGGGAGCTGTTTTTT; CDR3 protein: CARTNSGRPGELFF
V gene: TRBV11-2; clone size: -; D gene: -; J gene: TRBJ2-3; CDR3 DNA: TGTGCCAGCAGCTCGAGGGCGGGGGCTAGCACAGATACGCAGTATTTT; CDR3 protein: CASSSRAGASTDTQYF
V gene: TRBV4-1; clone size: -; D gene: TRBD1; J gene: TRBJ1-1; CDR3 DNA: TGCGCCAGCAGCTCAAGCCTACAGGGGCTATCCACTGACGCAGCTTTCTTT; CDR3 protein: CASSSSLQGLSTDAAFF
V gene: TRBV21-1; clone size: -; D gene: -; J gene: TRBJ2-5; CDR3 DNA: TGTGCCAGCAAGGCGACAGGGATCGTAGAGACCCAGTACTTC; CDR3 protein: CASKATGIVETQYF
V gene: TRBV19; clone size: -; D gene: TRBD1; J gene: TRBJ1-4; CDR3 DNA: TGTGCCGCCCGCGGGACAGTTAATGAAAAACTGTTTTTT; CDR3 protein: CAARGTVNEKLFF
V gene: TRBV29-1; clone size: -; D gene: TRBD1; J gene: TRBJ1-2; CDR3 DNA: TGCAGCGGGGGGACAGGGAATGGATATGGCTACACCTTC; CDR3 protein: CSGGTGNGYGYTF
V gene: TRBV29-1; clone size: -; D gene: TRBD2; J gene: TRBJ2-1; CDR3 DNA: TGCAGCGTTGAACGGGAGCGGGGGTTCTACAATGAGCAGTTCTTC; CDR3 protein: CSVERERGFYNEQFF
V gene: TRBV20-1; clone size: -; D gene: -; J gene: TRBJ2-1; CDR3 DNA: TGCAGTGCTAGTCCCCCCGGGACTTACAATGAGCAGTTCTTC; CDR3 protein: CSASPPGTYNEQFF
V gene: TRBV5-4; clone size: once; D gene: -; J gene: TRBJ2-3; CDR3 DNA: TGTGCCAGCAGCTTAAGCGGGAGCACAGATACGCAGTATTTT; CDR3 protein: CASSLSGSTDTQYF
V gene: TRBV2; clone size: -; D gene: TRBD2; J gene: TRBJ2-2; CDR3 DNA: TGTGCCAGCAGTATTACAAATAGCGGGAGTGTGGCCGGGGAGCTGTTTTTT; CDR3 protein: CASSITNSGSVAGELFF